This T cell receptor beta chain is from a study of CD8 T cells in ankylosing spondylitis. 5'-RACE, quantitative and with molecular barcodes, yielded the TCR beta libraries. TCRdb redid the calling of the 5' RACE reads with MiXCR, one entry per CDR3 protein. The sample lists approximately 350,000 distinct CDR3 sequences, around 15% occurring once. Study-level results: Disease-associated clonotypes exhibited CD8+ identity and were relatively infrequent in peripheral blood. Significant enrichment of disease-linked clones was reportedly seen in matched ankylosing spondylitis synovial fluid.

This clonotype has more than one count but fewer than ten. What it binds is unknown. The V and J ends lost 10 bases and 0 bases respectively, with 10 bases between them. The CDR3 sequence is 13 residues long. The gene calls are TRBV12-3 or TRBV12-4 and TRBJ1-5, with D possibly TRBD1 on 6 matching bases. This TCR was sampled from a male donor with ankylosing spondylitis or in good health (not recorded which). Sequences were obtained from blood, either unsorted or a sorted T cell fraction (not recorded which). The CDR3 loop reads CATQGPSNQPQHF. The CDR3, as DNA: TGTGCCACCCAGGGGCCTAGCAATCAGCCCCAGCATTTT.